A single T cell receptor (beta chain) is shown here with its context. Deletions cut 4 bases from V and 8 bases from J, with 22 bases between. Germline-derived CDR1 and CDR2 are SGDLS and YYNGEE. This CDR3 is built from 15 residues. Researchers made TCR beta libraries by using iRepertoire HTBI primers and running Arm-PCR on CDR3 regions. TCRdb passed the multiplex PCR reads through MiXCR, listing each CDR3 protein once. The sample holds some 450,000 distinct CDR3 sequences, less than 25% seen once. The sample comes from a study of regulatory T cells in long-lasting Graves disease. The time point denotes: persistent/refractory GD, antithyroid drugs over 5 years with positive TRAb. RNA isolated from PBMCs was used to make the TCR library.

This specimen consisted of peripheral blood mononuclear cells (PBMCs), obtained when the disease was refractory, from a patient treated with antithyroid drugs. This TCR was sampled from a female donor with Graves disease. This chain joins TRBV9 and TRBJ2-7; D unresolved. The CDR3 DNA follows: TGTGCCAGCAGCCAACATGAAAAACTCAAAAGTCAGCAGTACTTC. This gives the protein CASSQHEKLKSQQYF.